This T cell receptor beta chain was found in a study of blood T cells in healthy people across ages. Germline lookup yields CDR1 SGHVS and CDR2 FNYEAQ. Germline trimming cut 1 base from V and 2 bases from J; bases unmatched to any gene: 11. The CDR3 contains 17 residues. Combining a sample-barcoded 5' primer with a J-beta primer mix, a second PCR ran for about 6 to 11 cycles. Each CDR3 protein is one row after TCRdb ran MiXCR on the 5' RACE reads. The repertoire holds about 680,000 distinct CDR3 sequences, with around 45% as singletons. What was sequenced was blood. The chain recombines TRBV7-6 with TRBJ2-7, with 7 nucleotides matching TRBD2. The origin of this receptor is a woman aged 60 to 75 in good health. CDR3 sequence reads: CASSLESSAGETYEQYF. CDR3 DNA sequence: TGTGCCAGCAGCTTAGAGAGTTCCGCGGGGGAAACCTACGAGCAGTACTTC.